The source of this TCR beta chain is a study of blood T cell repertoires in COVID-19. This clone is a singleton in its sample. Sequenced by immunoSEQ multiplex PCR; TCRdb stores in-frame clones only, minus some. This sample has roughly 240,000 clones; roughly 88% occur once, and the top ten carry approximately 2.4%. CDR1 is ENHRY and CDR2 is SYGVKD in the germline V gene. This CDR3 comprises 16 residues. V gave up 6 bases and J gave up 6 bases; unmatched junction bases: 12. This TCR came from a man aged 35 to 55 who had recovered from COVID-19. The rearrangement uses TRBV10-3 and TRBJ1-1; 11 bases fit TRBD1. The source material was peripheral blood. CDR3 nucleotides: TGTGCCATCAGAGGTGGAGTAGGACAGGGGGCCTCTGAAGCTTTCTTT. Translating gives CAIRGGVGQGASEAFF.